This T cell receptor (beta chain) was found in a study of pediatric ulcerative colitis. The rectum was sampled with one to two pinch biopsies at colonoscopy. Trimming removed 0 bases at V and 6 bases at J, with 13 bases between. CDR3 length: 16 amino acids. CDR1 and CDR2 (germline): SGHRS, YFSETQ. General observations from the study: Rectal pinch biopsies may have included blood-derived T cells, especially in patients with overt colitis. Repertoires came from total lymphocyte DNA, not specific subsets.

This clone was observed a few times. The antigen is undetermined. TCRdb keeps only in-frame clones here, not all; method: immunoSEQ multiplex PCR. The data hold around 22,000 clones, with about two thirds observed a single time. Sequencing input: gut tissue. The receptor was derived from a boy aged 10-17 years with severe ulcerative colitis. The rearrangement uses TRBV5-1 and TRBJ1-6, with a weak D call TRBD1 (5 bases). The CDR3 loop is CASSLEPGGTNSPLHF. In DNA form, the CDR3 reads TGCGCCAGCAGCTTGGAACCCGGGGGAACTAATTCACCCCTCCACTTT.